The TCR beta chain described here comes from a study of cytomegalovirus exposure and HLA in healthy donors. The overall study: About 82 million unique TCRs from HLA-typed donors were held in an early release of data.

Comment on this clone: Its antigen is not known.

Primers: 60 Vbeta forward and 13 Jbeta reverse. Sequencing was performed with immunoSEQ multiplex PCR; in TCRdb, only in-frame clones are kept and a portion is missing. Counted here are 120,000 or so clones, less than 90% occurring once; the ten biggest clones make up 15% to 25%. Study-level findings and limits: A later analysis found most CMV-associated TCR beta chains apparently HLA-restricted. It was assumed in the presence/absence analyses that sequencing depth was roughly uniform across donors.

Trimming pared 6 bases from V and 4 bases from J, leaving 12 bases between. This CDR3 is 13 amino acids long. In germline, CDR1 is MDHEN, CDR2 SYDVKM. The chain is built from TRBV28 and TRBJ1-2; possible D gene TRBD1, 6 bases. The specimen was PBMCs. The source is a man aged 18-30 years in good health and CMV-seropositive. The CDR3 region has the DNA TGTGCCAGCAGCCGCCAGGGGCTCTATGGCTACACCTTC. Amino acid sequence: CASSRQGLYGYTF.